The next 15 T cell receptor beta chains were all read from a single sample in a study of blood T cells in healthy people across ages. Through a sample-barcoded 5' primer and a J-beta primer mix, a second PCR was run for roughly 6 to 11 cycles. MiXCR was run by TCRdb on the 5' RACE reads, yielding one entry per CDR3 protein. The sample lists roughly 1,500,000 distinct CDR3 sequences, about 43% occurring once. The sequenced sample consisted of blood. These receptor sequences come from a woman between 18 and 30 years old in good health.

The V call is TRBV12-3 or TRBV12-4, the J call TRBJ1-1, with D uncertain. The CDR3 runs 14 residues. Trimming removed 3 bases at V and 3 bases at J, with 11 bases between. The CDR3 nucleotides are TGTGCCAGCAGTTTTGACGGGGTTTACACTGAAGCTTTCTTT. Amino acid sequence: CASSFDGVYTEAFF.

Concerning this clonotype itself: A read error is possible here, since a much larger clone lies one base away. The chain recombines TRBV5-1 with TRBJ2-7, with D possibly called TRBD1 or TRBD2 (5 bases each). The CDR3 runs to 16 residues. The germline V and J ends were trimmed by 0 bases and 7 bases, with 20 bases remaining between them. Germline V gene data show CDR1 as SGHRS and CDR2 as YFSETQ. CDR3: CASSLGAGTVRGEQYF. DNA of the CDR3: TGCGCCAGCAGCTTGGGAGCAGGGACGGTCCGTGGTGAGCAGTACTTC.

The chain recombines TRBV6-1 with TRBJ1-1, with 12 bases aligning to TRBD1. This CDR3 comprises 20 residues. Germline values: CDR1 MNHNS, CDR2 SASEGT. V lost 3 bases, J lost 1 base, and 15 bases stayed unmatched. The DNA of the CDR3 is TGTGCCAGCAGTGATTATGGGGGAGGGGACAGGGGGCTGGCGAACACTGAAGCTTTCTTT. It is translated as CASSDYGGGDRGLANTEAFF.

This clonotype came up a few times. CDR3 DNA sequence: TGTGCCAGCACCTCCGCGGGGGACGGTAAGAATGAGCAGTTCTTC. Protein: CASTSAGDGKNEQFF. The V call is TRBV6-2 or TRBV6-3, the J call TRBJ2-1, with TRBD2 identical over 7 bases. The CDR3 is made up of 15 amino acids. V lost 7 bases, J lost 7 bases, and 13 bases stayed unmatched. Germline assignment: CDR1 MNHEY and CDR2 SVGEGT.

This sequence joins TRBV7-3 and TRBJ2-3, with D possibly being TRBD2 (5 bases). The CDR3 has 15 residues. Looked up from germline, CDR1 is SGHTA and CDR2 is FQGTGA. The ends were cut back, 2 bases at V and 1 base at J, with 10 bases in the middle. Here the CDR3 DNA reads TGTGCCAGCAGCTTATTCCCCGGGGGCACAGATACGCAGTATTTT. Translated, it gives CASSLFPGGTDTQYF.

The gene calls are TRBV14 and TRBJ1-1, with unresolved D. This CDR3 is built from 14 residues. Looked up from germline, CDR1 is SGHDN and CDR2 is FVKESK. V shed 4 bases and J shed 3 bases, with 12 bases lying between them. Written as DNA, the CDR3 is TGTGCCAGCAGCCCCGGACCGGGTGACACTGAAGCTTTCTTT. This translates into CASSPGPGDTEAFF.

With respect to this clonotype: It may be a read error: a sequence one base away is much more abundant. This rearrangement joins TRBV4-1 to TRBJ2-5, with 7 bases that match TRBD2. The tail of the sequence fits TRBJ2-7 better, so the J call may be wrong. CDR3 length: 17 residues. The germline V gene has CDR1 MGHRA and CDR2 YSYEKL. The DNA for the CDR3 is TGCGCCAGCAGCCAGGAACGAGGTAGCGGGTTGATTAACGAGCAGTACTTC. Encoded protein: CASSQERGSGLINEQYF.

The rearrangement joins TRBV4-2 to TRBJ2-7; 7 bases agree with TRBD1. From germline, CDR1 is LGHNA and CDR2 YNFKEQ. V lost 2 bases to trimming and J lost 2 bases; unmatched junction nucleotides: 12. CDR3 size: 17 residues. CDR3 region: CASSQSREQGRPYEQYF. In DNA form, the CDR3 reads TGTGCCAGCAGCCAAAGCCGGGAACAGGGGCGCCCCTACGAGCAGTACTTC.

V gene TRBV3-1 combines with J gene TRBJ2-4, with 9 positions matching TRBD1. The DNA end is more similar to TRBJ2-7, so the J call may be wrong. This CDR3 comprises 14 residues. Germline V gives CDR1 LGHDT, CDR2 YNNKEL (reference sequence). The DNA for the CDR3 is TGTGCCAGCAGTCCCGGGACAGGGTCTCTCGAGCAGTACTTC. Amino acid sequence: CASSPGTGSLEQYF.

The chain uses TRBV11-2 and TRBJ2-2; a weak D match, TRBD2 (6 bases). CDR1 SGHAT and CDR2 FQNNGV come from the germline V gene. The CDR3 is 14 amino acids. The V end lost 5 bases, the J end lost 5 bases, and 12 bases lay between the germline ends. The CDR3 spells CASSPSTRTGELFF. CDR3 nucleotide sequence: TGTGCCAGCAGCCCCTCGACTAGGACCGGGGAGCTGTTTTTT. Full variable domain (rest looked up from reference TRBV11-2 and TRBJ2-2): EAGVAQSPRYKIIEKRQSVAFWCNPISGHATLYWYQQILGQGPKLLIQFQNNGVVDDSQLPKDRFSAERLKGVDSTLKIQPAKLEDSAVYLCASSPSTRTGELFFGEGSRLTVL.

The chain employs TRBV4-1 and TRBJ2-7; 12 bases agree with TRBD2. Germline V gene data show CDR1 as MGHRA and CDR2 as YSYEKL. This CDR3 is 16 amino acids long. Trimming cost V 7 bases and J 2 bases; bases outside gene matches: 9. This chain's CDR3 is CASTSGRAFGPYEQYF. The DNA for the CDR3 is TGCGCCAGCACTAGCGGGAGGGCCTTTGGCCCCTACGAGCAGTACTTC.

This clonotype showed up just a few times. V gene TRBV29-1 combines with J gene TRBJ1-1, with 7 nucleotides matching TRBD1. Germline loops: CDR1 SQVTM, CDR2 ANQGSEA. V shed 7 bases and J 4 bases; nucleotides not matched to a gene: 9. CDR3 length equals 13 residues. The CDR3 sequence is CSGTRQGSTEAFF. The CDR3 DNA is TGCAGCGGGACAAGACAGGGAAGCACTGAAGCTTTCTTT. The full variable domain, completed using reference TRBV29-1 and TRBJ1-1, is SAVISQKPSRDICQRGTSLTIQCQVDSQVTMMFWYRQQPGQSLTLIATANQGSEATYESGFVIDKFPISRPNLTFSTLTVSNMSPEDSSIYLCSGTRQGSTEAFFGQGTRLTVV.

This clonotype was detected a few times. The CDR3 nucleotides read TGTGCCAGCAGCCACCAGGACAGGGGGCAGGATGAGCAGTTCTTC. It encodes CASSHQDRGQDEQFF. The chain joins TRBV6-5 to TRBJ2-1, with 11 bases lining up with TRBD1. The CDR3 sequence is 15 residues long. V shed 6 bases and J 8 bases; nucleotides not matched to a gene: 9. From germline, CDR1 is MNHEY and CDR2 SVGAGI.

This clonotype turned up a few times. The chain recombines TRBV20-1 with TRBJ2-7, with D perhaps TRBD1 or TRBD2 (5 bases each). The germline CDR1 and CDR2 sequences are DFQATT and SNEGSKA (reference sequence). This CDR3 is built from 13 residues. The V gene lost 5 bases and the J gene lost 7 bases, with 18 bases spanning the gap. The CDR3 reads CSAARDLEEEQYF. CDR3 nucleotide sequence: TGCAGTGCTGCACGGGACCTAGAAGAAGAGCAGTACTTC.

There are a few counts of this clonotype. The chain couples TRBV3-1 to TRBJ1-4, with 11 bases identical to TRBD1. Looked up from germline, CDR1 is LGHDT and CDR2 is YNNKEL (reference sequence). Trimming cost V 4 bases and J 4 bases; bases outside gene matches: 5. CDR3 size: 16 residues. Here the CDR3 reads CASSLRTGGGNEKLFF. CDR3 in DNA: TGTGCCAGCAGCCTCCGGACAGGGGGCGGTAATGAAAAACTGTTTTTT.